These 21 T cell receptor beta chains came from one sample sequenced in a study of T cell repertoires in cytomegalovirus infection. A single record per CDR3 protein comes from TCRdb applying MiXCR to the reads. The sample contains roughly 320,000 distinct CDR3 sequences, roughly 9.5% of which appear only once. Sequencing input: PBMCs. These receptors all come from a human donor in good health (CMV status not recorded). Some clones in this sample may be carry-over from other donors' samples.

This clonotype appeared many times. The V call is TRBV7-2, the J call TRBJ2-5; maybe TRBD2 (5 bases). This CDR3 has 14 residues. Trimming took 5 bases from V and 5 from J, leaving 15 bases between them. Per germline, CDR1 SGHTA and CDR2 FQGNSA. The CDR3 reads CASSLGLSGETQYF. CDR3 sequence (DNA): TGTGCCAGCAGCCTTGGACTCAGTGGGGAGACCCAGTACTTC.

This clonotype was detected only a few times. This sequence joins TRBV18 and TRBJ2-3; no definite D call. The CDR3 covers 19 residues. Germline CDR1 reads KGHSH; CDR2 reads LQKENI. Between the trimmed V and J ends, which lost 7 bases and 2 bases, there was a span of 28 bases. CDR3 region: CASFTGLPEVRLATDTQYF. The CDR3 coding sequence is TGTGCCAGCTTCACCGGTTTACCAGAGGTCAGGCTTGCCACAGATACGCAGTATTTT. The full variable domain, its missing parts supplied by reference TRBV18 and TRBJ2-3, is NAGVMQNPRHLVRRRGQEARLRCSPMKGHSHVYWYRQLPEEGLKFMVYLQKENIIDESGMPKERFSAEFPKEGPSILRIQQVVRGDSAAYFCASFTGLPEVRLATDTQYFGPGTRLTVL.

This clonotype was seen repeatedly, ten times or more. This chain's CDR3 is CASSYSGGSETQYF. The CDR3 DNA sequence: TGCGCCAGCAGCTATAGCGGGGGGTCGGAGACCCAGTACTTC. The chain employs TRBV5-1 and TRBJ2-5, with 10 bases aligning to TRBD2. V was clipped by 3 bases and J by 5 bases; unmatched bases: 4. Germline-derived CDR1 and CDR2 are SGHRS and YFSETQ. This CDR3 spans 14 amino acids.

This clonotype was found many times. The chain links TRBV10-3 to TRBJ1-6, with TRBD1 matching over 9 bases. The germline gives CDR1 ENHRY, CDR2 SYGVKD. The CDR3 covers 18 residues. Germline trimming cut 3 bases from V and 2 bases from J; bases unmatched to any gene: 8. The CDR3 protein is CAISEIRQGGTYNSPLHF. DNA for the CDR3: TGTGCCATCAGTGAAATACGACAGGGGGGCACCTATAATTCACCCCTCCACTTT.

This sequence joins TRBV19 and TRBJ2-3, with unresolved D. The V end was cut by 0 bases, the J end by 6 bases, with 4 bases between. In germline, CDR1 is LNHDA, CDR2 SQIVND (reference sequence). The CDR3 runs to 12 residues. The CDR3 coding sequence is TGTGCCAGTAGTATAGATCACGATACGCAGTATTTT. Its translation is CASSIDHDTQYF.

In this sample, this clonotype turned up many times. J is TRBJ2-7 and V is TRBV12-3 or TRBV12-4; no definite D call. The CDR3 runs 14 residues. Trimming took 2 bases from V and 6 from J, leaving 14 bases between them. As DNA, the CDR3 is TGTGCCAGCAGTTTATGGGCTAGTACCGCCGAGCAGTACTTC. Encoded protein: CASSLWASTAEQYF.

The chain is built from TRBV3-1 and TRBJ1-5, with TRBD1 matching over 8 bases. Germline V gene data show CDR1 as LGHDT and CDR2 as YNNKEL (reference sequence). The CDR3 loop spans 17 amino acids. With V trimmed by 3 bases and J by 2 bases, 9 bases remained unmatched. DNA of the CDR3: TGTGCCAGCAGCCAGGCCGGGACAGGACTACGCAATCAGCCCCAGCATTTT. Its protein is CASSQAGTGLRNQPQHF.

This clonotype occurred many times. The chain employs TRBV7-2 and TRBJ1-5; TRBD1 matches 12 bases. Trimming removed 5 bases from V and 3 bases from J; junction bases left unmatched: 11. The length of the CDR3 is 18 residues. Germline assignment: CDR1 SGHTA and CDR2 FQGNSA. CDR3 coding DNA: TGTGCCAGCAGCCCAGTCGGGACAGGGGGCGGTAACAATCAGCCCCAGCATTTT. As protein: CASSPVGTGGGNNQPQHF.

Concerning this clonotype: A much more abundant neighbour one base away suggests this may be a read error. This sequence joins TRBV2 and TRBJ2-1; no definite D call. V lost 7 bases and J lost 5, with 3 bases in between. The CDR3 covers 10 residues. CDR1 is SNHLY, CDR2 FYNNEI, per germline. CDR3 residues: CASKNNEQFF. The CDR3 DNA sequence: TGTGCCAGCAAAAACAATGAGCAGTTCTTC. Using reference TRBV2 and TRBJ2-1 for the parts outside the CDR3, the full variable domain is EPEVTQTPSHQVTQMGQEVILRCVPISNHLYFYWYRQILGQKVEFLVSFYNNEISEKSEIFDDQFSVERPDGSNFTLKIRSTKLEDSAMYFCASKNNEQFFGPGTRLTVL.

Notes on this clonotype: One base away lies a much larger clone, so this may be a sequencing read error. This chain uses TRBV7-2 with TRBJ1-1; unclear D gene. The V gene's germline CDR1 is SGHTA and CDR2 FQGNSA. The CDR3 runs to 15 residues. The CDR3 protein is CASSLELGHRTEVFF. The CDR3 DNA follows: TGTGCCAGCAGCTTAGAGCTGGGTCATCGCACTGAAGTTTTCTTT.

This clonotype was observed at least ten times. The rearrangement joins TRBV10-3 to TRBJ2-7; 7 bases fit TRBD2. From germline, CDR1 is ENHRY and CDR2 SYGVKD. This CDR3 is 14 amino acids long. The V and J ends lost 2 bases and 2 bases, in that order; junction bases with no gene match: 3. The CDR3 spells CAISEGGSTYEQYF. The CDR3 nucleotides are TGTGCCATCAGTGAGGGCGGGAGTACCTACGAGCAGTACTTC.

The V and J genes are TRBV12-5 and TRBJ1-2; maybe TRBD1 (5 bases). The CDR3 contains 13 residues. Germline lookup yields CDR1 LGHNT and CDR2 FRNRAP. Trimming pared 4 bases from V and 5 bases from J, leaving 11 bases between. The chain's CDR3 is CASGWGRGYGYTF. The CDR3 DNA reads TGTGCTAGTGGTTGGGGGAGAGGGTATGGCTACACCTTC.

The chain carries TRBV15 and TRBJ2-5; 8 positions match TRBD2. This CDR3 comprises 16 residues. Trimming took 0 bases from V and 6 from J; bases not matched to a gene: 9. Germline CDR1 is LNHNV and CDR2 is YYDKDF (reference sequence). As DNA, the CDR3 is TGTGCCACCAGCAGAGATCCGGGGGGGGGCAGTAAGACCCAGTACTTC. It translates to CATSRDPGGGSKTQYF.

This clonotype was seen repeatedly, ten times or more. The rearrangement links TRBV7-2 to TRBJ1-2; D gene unclear. Trimming shortened V by 5 bases and J by 4 bases, and 14 bases separated the two germline ends. The CDR3 has 14 amino acids. Germline assignment: CDR1 SGHTA and CDR2 FQGNSA. The CDR3 region is CASSPGPERYGYTF. CDR3 DNA sequence: TGTGCCAGCAGCCCAGGACCGGAACGCTATGGCTACACCTTC.

The table lists this clonotype with many counts. V gene TRBV2 combines with J gene TRBJ1-1; D not certain. Deletions cut 3 bases from V and 0 bases from J, with 5 bases between. The CDR3 consists of 13 residues. Germline-derived CDR1 and CDR2 are SNHLY and FYNNEI. The CDR3 DNA is TGTGCCAGCAGTGACCTTTTGAACACTGAAGCTTTCTTT. Translating it yields CASSDLLNTEAFF. Based on the CDR3 plus reference TRBV2 and TRBJ1-1, the full variable domain is EPEVTQTPSHQVTQMGQEVILRCVPISNHLYFYWYRQILGQKVEFLVSFYNNEISEKSEIFDDQFSVERPDGSNFTLKIRSTKLEDSAMYFCASSDLLNTEAFFGQGTRLTVV.

In its sample, this clonotype was seen many times. Here the CDR3 DNA reads TGTGCCAGCAGTTTATCGAGGGGGGGCTCCTATAATTCACCCCTCCACTTT. It specifies CASSLSRGGSYNSPLHF. The V and J genes are TRBV27 and TRBJ1-6; tentative D call: TRBD1 (6 bases). Germline V CDR1 and CDR2: MNHEY, SMNVEV (reference sequence). This CDR3 comprises 17 residues. Trimming stripped 0 bases from V and 0 bases from J, with 9 bases between.

The sample holds many counts of this clonotype. CDR3 in amino acids: CASVRGRFDTEAFF. DNA for the CDR3: TGTGCCAGTGTTCGGGGGCGGTTTGACACTGAAGCTTTCTTT. The chain is built from TRBV7-2 and TRBJ1-1; weak D call: TRBD1 (6 bases). The CDR3 is made up of 14 amino acids. The germline V gene has CDR1 SGHTA and CDR2 FQGNSA. V lost 9 bases, J lost 3 bases, and 17 bases lay in between.

A remark on this clonotype: Just one base apart from a much larger clone, this may be a read error. This chain joins TRBV19 and TRBJ1-5, with 7 bases fitting TRBD1. Germline V lookup: CDR1 LNHDA, CDR2 SQIVND (reference sequence). This CDR3 has 17 amino acids. The CDR3 here is CVSSIANDRESNQPQHF. The CDR3 nucleotides are TGTGTCAGTAGTATAGCGAATGACAGGGAAAGCAATCAGCCCCAGCATTTT.

This clonotype was picked up many times. The V call is TRBV20-1, the J call TRBJ1-1; D remains ambiguous. The V gene lost 1 base and the J gene lost 3 bases, with 9 bases spanning the gap. CDR1 and CDR2 from the germline V gene are DFQATT and SNEGSKA (reference sequence). This CDR3 has 13 residues. The CDR3 is CSARGARDTEAFF. Written as DNA, the CDR3 is TGCAGTGCTAGAGGTGCAAGGGACACTGAAGCTTTCTTT.

This clonotype was observed a handful of times. The chain is built from TRBV12-3 or TRBV12-4 and TRBJ1-1, with 9 nucleotides matching TRBD1. The CDR3 has 16 amino acids. J lost 5 bases, V lost 2 bases, and 9 bases had no gene match. This CDR3 reads CASSLPDRGGLTEAFF. The CDR3, as DNA: TGTGCCAGCAGTTTACCGGACAGGGGAGGTTTGACTGAAGCTTTCTTT.

The chain has TRBV20-1 and TRBJ1-1; D unclear. This CDR3 comprises 14 residues. Germline V gene sequence: CDR1 DFQATT, CDR2 SNEGSKA (reference sequence). V was clipped by 0 bases and J by 2 bases, with 10 bases between them. The CDR3 nucleotides read TGCAGTGCTAGAGATCTTCGGGTAAACACTGAAGCTTTCTTT. It yields the protein CSARDLRVNTEAFF.